This TCR beta chain stems from a study of blood T cell repertoires in COVID-19 (dated by TCRdb to 2019 to 2021). For the study in its entirety: Samples from collaborators originated in the United States, Italy and Spain and spanned both the acute and convalescent phases of COVID-19. The prospective study material was composed of cDNA or gDNA derived from T cells, B-cell-depleted T cells, or PBMCs. The dataset comprised deeply sampled blood TCRbeta repertoires from subjects exposed to, actively infected with, or recovered from COVID-19. The repertoires were released in a freely available public database meant as a resource for research on the immune response to SARS-CoV-2. Samples were obtained from the ongoing ImmuneRACE study (first 160 participants) and from some 1,200 subjects provided by 6 global collaborators. Nearly every sample came with metadata listing a de-identified subject ID, COVID-19 status, age in years and sex. Where HLA class I and class II types were available, the types were taken from metadata supplied by the sample provider, not from assay-based typing.

Study-level results and caveats: The amount of clinical and demographic metadata varied by source and participant and was provided uncurated.

From the cysteine through the phenylalanine, the CDR3 covers 14 amino acids. Of all the DNA, just the CDR3 is kept, 42 bases in frame from base 1. Trimming takes 5 bases from V and 1 base from J, and the germline ends sit 9 bases apart. According to the germline V gene, CDR1 reads SNHLY and CDR2 reads FYNNEI. Comment on this clone: Its target antigen remains unknown. Within one base of it there is no much larger clone, and no base qualities were kept.

The collaborating institutions used their own protocols to collect whole blood in K2EDTA tubes. For TCRbeta analysis, collaborator samples were shipped as frozen whole blood, as isolated PBMCs, or as DNA extracted from either sample type. TCRbeta CDR3 regions were amplified from genomic DNA by means of the immunoSEQ Assay, a bias-controlled multiplex PCR. In the paper's pipeline: The number of nucleated cells in each sample was estimated by amplification of reference gene primers within the assay. To quantify the absolute abundance of each unique TCRbeta CDR3 rearrangement, sequence reads were collapsed and filtered. For each sample, productive Simpson clonality was calculated as the square root of Simpson's diversity index over productive rearrangements. As stored in TCRdb, this immuneACCESS dataset retains in-frame rearrangements with V and J assigned. A fraction of the clones does not appear; measured against another copy, unresolved V genes explain less than half of the discrepancy, and the remainder lacks a known reason. Clone size and the V and J calls come from that table; the DNA yielded D and trimming. In this sample the table shows about 150,000 clones, about 86% of which occur a single time. 2.5% to 4% of the sample belongs to the ten largest clones.

Sequencing input: peripheral blood. The clonotype was recovered from a man between 65 and 79 years old with acute or convalescent COVID-19. The chain couples TRBV2 to TRBJ2-1, with the D segment identity uncertain. The CDR3 here reads CASSPRMSYNEQFF. The base sequence is TGTGCCAGCAGTCCCCGTATGTCCTACAATGAGCAGTTCTTC.